This is a list of T cell receptor beta chains from one sample in a study of blood T cell repertoires in COVID-19. Profiled with immunoSEQ multiplex PCR; TCRdb holds only in-frame clones, not every one. The table includes 250,000 to 300,000 clones, roughly 80% detected once. The sample taken for sequencing was PBMCs or T cells enriched from blood (not recorded which). These receptors originate from a man aged 25 to 45 with acute COVID-19. CDR3s include the opening cysteine and the closing phenylalanine or tryptophan. Fields, in order: clone size, V gene, J gene, D gene, CDR3 protein, CDR3 DNA. D genes are given only for firm matches. Some rows mark clone size as missing; the rest say once, few, many or name a class of expanded clone.

clone_size: NA; v_call: TRBV7-9; j_call: TRBJ2-3; d_call: NA; cdr3_aa: CASSLELYTDTQYF; cdr3_nt: TGTGCCAGCAGCTTAGAGCTATACACAGATACGCAGTATTTT
clone_size: NA; v_call: TRBV2; j_call: TRBJ2-1; d_call: NA; cdr3_aa: CASSDGSSSEQFF; cdr3_nt: TGTGCCAGCAGTGATGGTTCGTCCAGTGAGCAGTTCTTC
clone_size: NA; v_call: TRBV5-6; j_call: TRBJ1-1; d_call: NA; cdr3_aa: CASSLRVLPVNTEAFF; cdr3_nt: TGTGCCAGCAGCTTACGGGTCTTACCCGTCAACACTGAAGCTTTCTTT
clone_size: NA; v_call: TRBV27; j_call: TRBJ1-1; d_call: NA; cdr3_aa: CASSQTGITLNTEAFF; cdr3_nt: TGTGCCAGCAGTCAAACAGGGATCACTTTGAACACTGAAGCTTTCTTT
clone_size: NA; v_call: TRBV5-5; j_call: TRBJ2-5; d_call: TRBD1; cdr3_aa: CASSLGQGVSQYF; cdr3_nt: TGTGCCAGCAGCTTGGGACAGGGGGTCTCCCAGTACTTC
clone_size: few; v_call: TRBV28; j_call: TRBJ1-5; d_call: NA; cdr3_aa: CASSFSGPENKHF; cdr3_nt: TGTGCCAGCAGTTTTTCAGGGCCGGAGAATAAGCATTTT
clone_size: NA; v_call: TRBV6-5; j_call: TRBJ2-1; d_call: NA; cdr3_aa: CASSLGHPGNEQFF; cdr3_nt: TGTGCCAGCAGTTTGGGCCACCCCGGCAATGAGCAGTTCTTC
clone_size: NA; v_call: TRBV5-1; j_call: TRBJ2-5; d_call: TRBD2; cdr3_aa: CASSLSSGAETQYF; cdr3_nt: TGCGCCAGCAGCTTGTCTAGCGGGGCAGAGACCCAGTACTTC
clone_size: NA; v_call: TRBV30; j_call: TRBJ1-1; d_call: NA; cdr3_aa: CAWGDMNTEAFF; cdr3_nt: TGTGCCTGGGGGGACATGAACACTGAAGCTTTCTTT
clone_size: NA; v_call: TRBV25-1; j_call: TRBJ2-5; d_call: NA; cdr3_aa: CASARGNVETQYF; cdr3_nt: TGTGCCAGCGCCCGGGGGAACGTGGAGACCCAGTACTTC
clone_size: once; v_call: TRBV29-1; j_call: TRBJ2-1; d_call: NA; cdr3_aa: CSVERRAYEQFF; cdr3_nt: TGCAGCGTTGAACGGCGGGCTTATGAGCAGTTCTTC
clone_size: NA; v_call: TRBV2; j_call: TRBJ2-3; d_call: TRBD2; cdr3_aa: CASSDRGVTDTQYF; cdr3_nt: TGTGCCAGCAGTGACCGGGGGGTCACAGATACGCAGTATTTT
clone_size: NA; v_call: TRBV5-4; j_call: TRBJ2-6; d_call: TRBD1; cdr3_aa: CASSLDQGARANVLTF; cdr3_nt: TGTGCCAGCAGCCTTGATCAGGGGGCGAGGGCCAACGTCCTGACTTTC
clone_size: NA; v_call: TRBV27; j_call: TRBJ2-3; d_call: NA; cdr3_aa: CASSLGGRGFTDTQYF; cdr3_nt: TGTGCCAGCAGCCTCGGAGGCCGGGGTTTCACAGATACGCAGTATTTT
clone_size: once; v_call: TRBV27; j_call: TRBJ1-2; d_call: NA; cdr3_aa: CASYSTRGGISYGYTF; cdr3_nt: TGTGCCAGCTACTCTACGAGGGGGGGGATTTCCTATGGCTACACCTTC
clone_size: NA; v_call: TRBV5-1; j_call: TRBJ2-2; d_call: NA; cdr3_aa: CASSSRATGELFF; cdr3_nt: TGTGCCAGCAGCTCGAGAGCCACCGGGGAGCTGTTTTTT
clone_size: NA; v_call: TRBV5-6; j_call: TRBJ2-3; d_call: NA; cdr3_aa: CASSLFLPVDTQYF; cdr3_nt: TGTGCCAGCAGCTTGTTCTTGCCGGTAGATACGCAGTATTTT
clone_size: NA; v_call: TRBV7-9; j_call: TRBJ2-3; d_call: NA; cdr3_aa: CASRDGIPDTQYF; cdr3_nt: TGTGCCAGCAGGGACGGGATCCCAGATACGCAGTATTTT
clone_size: NA; v_call: TRBV11-2; j_call: TRBJ2-1; d_call: TRBD2; cdr3_aa: CASSLYTGTSGYNEQFF; cdr3_nt: TGTGCCAGCAGCTTATATACCGGGACTAGCGGATACAATGAGCAGTTCTTC
clone_size: NA; v_call: TRBV28; j_call: TRBJ1-1; d_call: NA; cdr3_aa: CASSLNPGPPTGAFF; cdr3_nt: TGTGCCAGCAGCCTAAACCCGGGCCCTCCAACGGGGGCTTTCTTT
clone_size: NA; v_call: TRBV6-5; j_call: TRBJ2-3; d_call: NA; cdr3_aa: CASSSDRDTQYF; cdr3_nt: TGTGCCAGCAGTTCGGACAGAGATACGCAGTATTTT
clone_size: NA; v_call: TRBV18; j_call: TRBJ1-1; d_call: NA; cdr3_aa: CASSPPGGSYLNTEAFF; cdr3_nt: TGTGCCAGCTCACCACCGGGGGGGAGCTATCTTAACACTGAAGCTTTCTTT
clone_size: NA; v_call: TRBV27; j_call: TRBJ1-1; d_call: TRBD1; cdr3_aa: CASASTGGGLGTEAFF; cdr3_nt: TGTGCCAGCGCCTCCACCGGAGGGGGCCTGGGCACTGAAGCTTTCTTT
clone_size: few; v_call: TRBV24-1; j_call: TRBJ1-2; d_call: TRBD1; cdr3_aa: CATSTGGHLEGYGYTF; cdr3_nt: TGTGCCACCAGTACAGGGGGGCATTTAGAAGGCTATGGCTACACCTTC
clone_size: few; v_call: TRBV5-1; j_call: TRBJ1-1; d_call: TRBD1; cdr3_aa: CASSGTVNTEAFF; cdr3_nt: TGTGCCAGCAGCGGGACAGTGAACACTGAAGCTTTCTTT
clone_size: once; v_call: TRBV6-2/TRBV6-3; j_call: TRBJ2-4; d_call: TRBD2; cdr3_aa: CASSYGTSGSLNIQYF; cdr3_nt: TGTGCCAGCAGTTACGGAACTAGCGGGAGTTTGAACATTCAGTACTTC
clone_size: NA; v_call: TRBV15; j_call: TRBJ2-2; d_call: NA; cdr3_aa: CATSRDQKQGGGQLGPGELFF; cdr3_nt: TGTGCCACCAGCAGAGATCAGAAACAGGGCGGGGGTCAGCTAGGCCCCGGGGAGCTGTTTTTT
clone_size: few; v_call: TRBV10-1; j_call: TRBJ1-1; d_call: NA; cdr3_aa: CASSENPPRVNTEAFF; cdr3_nt: TGCGCCAGCAGTGAAAATCCCCCCAGGGTGAACACTGAAGCTTTCTTT
clone_size: few; v_call: TRBV29-1; j_call: TRBJ1-1; d_call: NA; cdr3_aa: CSSKSGVTEAFF; cdr3_nt: TGCAGCTCCAAGTCAGGGGTCACTGAAGCTTTCTTT
clone_size: NA; v_call: TRBV27; j_call: TRBJ1-1; d_call: TRBD1; cdr3_aa: CASKVDRAVPEAFF; cdr3_nt: TGTGCCAGCAAGGTGGACAGGGCCGTCCCTGAAGCTTTCTTT
clone_size: NA; v_call: TRBV18; j_call: TRBJ1-5; d_call: TRBD1; cdr3_aa: CASSGGQNNQPQHF; cdr3_nt: TGTGCCAGCTCAGGGGGACAGAATAATCAGCCCCAGCATTTT
clone_size: NA; v_call: TRBV6-1; j_call: TRBJ1-5; d_call: NA; cdr3_aa: CASSDWGPEGNQPQHF; cdr3_nt: TGTGCCAGCAGTGATTGGGGGCCGGAGGGCAATCAGCCCCAGCATTTT
clone_size: NA; v_call: TRBV18; j_call: TRBJ2-1; d_call: TRBD2; cdr3_aa: CASSPTSGRANEQFF; cdr3_nt: TGTGCCAGCTCACCTACTAGCGGGAGGGCCAATGAGCAGTTCTTC
clone_size: NA; v_call: TRBV7-6; j_call: TRBJ2-1; d_call: TRBD2; cdr3_aa: CASSPGLAGAGEQFF; cdr3_nt: TGTGCCAGCAGCCCGGGACTAGCGGGAGCCGGTGAGCAGTTCTTC
clone_size: few; v_call: TRBV5-1; j_call: TRBJ1-4; d_call: NA; cdr3_aa: CASSLVGTFNEKLFF; cdr3_nt: TGCGCCAGCAGCTTGGTTGGGACATTTAATGAAAAACTGTTTTTT
clone_size: NA; v_call: TRBV3-1/TRBV3-2; j_call: TRBJ1-1; d_call: TRBD1; cdr3_aa: CASSRLPGQGSYREAFF; cdr3_nt: TGTGCCAGCAGCCGCCTACCGGGACAGGGAAGCTATCGGGAAGCTTTCTTT